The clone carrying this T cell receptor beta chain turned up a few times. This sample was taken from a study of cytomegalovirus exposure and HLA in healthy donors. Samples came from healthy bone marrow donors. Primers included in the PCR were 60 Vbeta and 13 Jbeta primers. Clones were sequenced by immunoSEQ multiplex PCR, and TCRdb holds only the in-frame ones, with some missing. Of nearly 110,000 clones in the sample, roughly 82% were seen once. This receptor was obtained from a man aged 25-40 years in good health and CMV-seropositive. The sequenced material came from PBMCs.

This chain's CDR3 is CATSRDRGRLYGYTF. Here the CDR3 DNA reads TGTGCCACCAGCAGAGACAGGGGCCGATTATATGGCTACACCTTC. The rearrangement uses TRBV15 and TRBJ1-2; tentative D call: TRBD1 (6 bases). CDR1 and CDR2 from the germline V gene are LNHNV and YYDKDF (reference sequence). CDR3 length: 15 amino acids. V shed 0 bases and J shed 5 bases, with 13 bases lying between them.